This TCR beta chain originates from a study of cytomegalovirus exposure and HLA in healthy donors. Across the whole study: Earlier, 110 million or so unique TCR beta sequences were recovered from about 170 million T cells by an analysis.

There are 12 residues in the CDR3. The germline V gene has CDR1 SGDLS and CDR2 YYNGEE. Overall study results and limits: Most likely, a cluster of highly shared sequence variants arose as a sequencing artifact.

60 Vbeta and 13 Jbeta primers were used in PCR. TCRdb's table, derived via immunoSEQ multiplex PCR, lists solely in-frame clones and lacks some. The sample holds around 300,000 clones, around 66% seen once. Points on this clone: Its antigen is not known.

The V and J genes are TRBV9 and TRBJ1-2; perhaps TRBD1 as D (6 bases). This sequence was found in a female donor in good health and CMV-seronegative. Material: PBMCs. CDR3 DNA: TGTGCAGCCGGGGGGGCGCTCGGTGGCTACACCTTC. It translates to CAAGGALGGYTF.